One and the same sample provided the 32 T cell receptor beta chains below, sequenced in a study of T cell responses to AZD1222 COVID-19 vaccine. The assay was immunoSEQ multiplex PCR, and TCRdb's table has in-frame clones only and misses some. The sample has roughly 120,000 clones; about 85% are singletons. The sequencing used peripheral blood, collected on day 0 of AZD1222 vaccination. These receptors originate from an adult in good health.

V usage is TRBV28 and J usage is TRBJ2-3; possibly TRBD2 for D (5 bases). V lost 8 bases and J 0 bases, leaving 18 bases between the germline ends. Germline CDR1 MDHEN, CDR2 SYDVKM. The CDR3 consists of 16 residues. The CDR3 region is CASGVMRASSTDTQYF. Here the CDR3 DNA reads TGTGCCAGCGGAGTGATGAGGGCATCTAGCACAGATACGCAGTATTTT.

Of note for this clone: Other nucleotide sequences in the sample specify the same CDR3. The chain is built from TRBV28 and TRBJ1-1; TRBD1 aligns across 7 bases. V trimming: 6 bases; J trimming: 1 base; junction bases outside the gene matches: 5. Germline CDR1 is MDHEN and CDR2 is SYDVKM. The CDR3 is 14 residues long. DNA for the CDR3: TGTGCCAGCAGACTGGGACAGCAGAACACTGAAGCTTTCTTT. Translated: CASRLGQQNTEAFF.

The J gene is TRBJ1-5, the V gene TRBV11-2; D uncertain. The CDR3 consists of 15 residues. Germline V gene lookup returns CDR1 SGHAT and CDR2 FQNNGV. V was shortened by 0 bases and J by 1 base, with 7 bases between the two germline ends. CDR3 loop: CASSLDPSSNQPQHF. Here the CDR3 DNA reads TGTGCCAGCAGCTTAGATCCCTCGAGCAATCAGCCCCAGCATTTT.

The V and J genes are TRBV27 and TRBJ2-2; 8 bases agree with TRBD1. With 5 bases clipped from V and 6 bases from J, the junction kept 17 bases outside the gene matches. Germline values: CDR1 MNHEY, CDR2 SMNVEV (reference sequence). This CDR3 spans 18 amino acids. The DNA of the CDR3 is TGTGCCAGCAGTGCCACCCCAGGGGGCGCGGGTGACGCCGGGGAGCTGTTTTTT. Protein sequence: CASSATPGGAGDAGELFF.

This sequence joins TRBV2 and TRBJ2-7; D may be TRBD1 (5 bases). CDR1 and CDR2 (germline): SNHLY, FYNNEI. V gave up 3 bases and J gave up 0 bases, with 12 bases separating them. CDR3 size: 15 residues. Here the CDR3 reads CASSEPRQGSYEQYF. The CDR3 region has the DNA TGTGCCAGCAGTGAGCCGCGGCAGGGCTCCTACGAGCAGTACTTC.

The chain is built from TRBV18 and TRBJ2-3; D gene uncertain. The germline V gene encodes CDR1 KGHSH and CDR2 LQKENI. V gave up 3 bases and J gave up 5 bases, with 6 bases separating them. CDR3 length: 12 residues. CDR3 coding DNA: TGTGCCAGCTCACCGTTGTTAGATACGCAGTATTTT. Translation: CASSPLLDTQYF.

The sample holds one count of this clone. The rearrangement joins TRBV19 to TRBJ2-2; the D gene is possibly TRBD2 (8 bases). Germline values: CDR1 LNHDA, CDR2 SQIVND (reference sequence). V dropped 4 bases and J dropped 6 bases, with 24 bases sitting between them. The CDR3 length is 18 residues. The CDR3 sequence: CASSTTGRVAGTAGELFF. Written as DNA, the CDR3 is TGTGCCAGTAGTACGACAGGGAGGGTAGCGGGAACGGCCGGGGAGCTGTTTTTT.

This clone was seen just once. This sequence joins TRBV19 and TRBJ2-3; 11 nucleotides agree with TRBD2. Germline trimming cut 7 bases from V and 7 bases from J; bases unmatched to any gene: 7. Per the germline V gene, CDR1 is LNHDA and CDR2 is SQIVND (reference sequence). There are 14 residues in the CDR3. The CDR3 DNA is TGTGCCAGTAACGTAGCGGGAGGGCCGAATACGCAGTATTTT. Translating it yields CASNVAGGPNTQYF.

This chain links TRBV28 with TRBJ2-6; D might be TRBD1 or TRBD2, each matching 5 bases. The V gene's germline CDR1 is MDHEN and CDR2 SYDVKM. V was pared by 6 bases and J by 0 bases, with 6 bases between. This CDR3 comprises 14 residues. The CDR3 here is CASRGRSGANVLTF. CDR3 DNA: TGTGCCAGCAGGGGACGCTCTGGGGCCAACGTCCTGACTTTC.

The rearrangement uses TRBV11-3 and TRBJ1-2, with 7 bases that match TRBD1. The germline V gene encodes CDR1 SGHNT and CDR2 YENEEA. Losses at the gene ends were 3 bases for V and 7 bases for J; bases not matched to a gene: 5. The CDR3 has 13 amino acids. The CDR3, as DNA: TGTGCCAGCAGCTTTTCAGGGGGAGGTGGCTACACCTTC. Protein product: CASSFSGGGGYTF.

This clone appeared a few times. The chain joins TRBV14 to TRBJ2-7; D may be TRBD2 (7 bases). CDR1 is SGHDN, CDR2 FVKESK, per germline. Trimming pared 0 bases from V and 5 bases from J, leaving 17 bases between. This CDR3 comprises 16 residues. CDR3 coding DNA: TGTGCCAGCAGCCAAGAACGTCGGGGGGCCATCGACGAGCAGTACTTC. It encodes CASSQERRGAIDEQYF.

This chain links TRBV21-1 with TRBJ2-7; TRBD1 reflects the table's D call only, with no check against the DNA. TRBV21-1 is tagged as a pseudogene. The CDR3 is 14 amino acids. CDR3 nucleotides: TGTGCCAGCAGCAATCCTACAGGGAGCTACGAGCAGTACTTC. It encodes CASSNPTGSYEQYF.

This chain connects TRBV18 to TRBJ2-2, with 7 nucleotides matching TRBD1. J was trimmed by 6 bases and V by 3 bases; bases with no gene match: 7. CDR1 is KGHSH, CDR2 LQKENI, per germline. The CDR3 contains 15 residues. CDR3 in DNA: TGTGCCAGCTCACCCTTAACAGGGGTGGCCGGGGAGCTGTTTTTT. This gives the protein CASSPLTGVAGELFF.

CDR3 DNA sequence: TGTGCCAGCAGCCAAGTAGATACAGGGGGGTACTATGGCTACACCTTC. Its protein is CASSQVDTGGYYGYTF. This chain connects TRBV4-2 to TRBJ1-2; 8 nucleotides align to TRBD1. Germline-derived CDR1 and CDR2 are LGHNA and YNFKEQ. With 1 base clipped from V and 3 bases from J, the junction kept 7 bases outside the gene matches. The CDR3 has 16 amino acids.

This chain joins TRBV10-1 and TRBJ1-6, with D perhaps matching TRBD1 (6 bases). The CDR3 runs to 18 residues. The V end lost 9 bases, the J end lost 10 bases, and 31 bases lay between the germline ends. Looked up from germline, CDR1 is WNHNN and CDR2 is SYGVQD (reference sequence). The CDR3 spells CARSLFGQLKRGRSPLHF. CDR3 DNA sequence: TGCGCCAGGTCGCTTTTCGGACAGCTGAAGAGAGGGAGGTCACCCCTCCACTTT.

The genes are TRBV20-1 and TRBJ2-5; D call uncertain. Per germline, CDR1 DFQATT and CDR2 SNEGSKA (reference sequence). V was shortened by 3 bases and J by 5 bases, with 16 bases between the two germline ends. This CDR3 is 14 amino acids long. DNA for the CDR3: TGCAGTGCTAGTGATGCCTTGACCGGGGAGACCCAGTACTTC. This encodes CSASDALTGETQYF.

The chain couples TRBV6-2 or TRBV6-3 to TRBJ1-6; D is uncertain. The germline V and J ends were trimmed by 1 base and 10 bases, with 5 bases remaining between them. Looked up from germline, CDR1 is MNHEY and CDR2 is SVGEGT. This CDR3 is 12 amino acids long. Here the CDR3 DNA reads TGTGCCAGCAGTTACTTCCTATCACCCCTCCACTTT. It translates to CASSYFLSPLHF.

This clone was observed a few times. This sequence joins TRBV5-4 and TRBJ2-7, with TRBD2 matching 12 bases. CDR3 size: 17 residues. From germline, CDR1 is SGHNT and CDR2 YYREEE (reference sequence). With V trimmed by 3 bases and J by 0 bases, 7 bases remained unmatched. This chain's CDR3 is CASSSGLAGRSSYEQYF. The CDR3 nucleotides read TGTGCCAGCAGCTCCGGACTAGCGGGACGGAGCTCCTACGAGCAGTACTTC. Full variable domain (rest looked up from reference TRBV5-4 and TRBJ2-7): ETGVTQSPTHLIKTRGQQVTLRCSSQSGHNTVSWYQQALGQGPQFIFQYYREEENGRGNFPPRFSGLQFPNYSSELNVNALELDDSALYLCASSSGLAGRSSYEQYFGPGTRLTVT.

This rearrangement joins TRBV18 to TRBJ1-2; the D is unclear. Germline-derived CDR1 and CDR2 are KGHSH and LQKENI. Trimming cost V 1 base and J 5 bases, with 11 bases left between them. The CDR3 is 14 residues long. CDR3 sequence: CASSPLGGIYGYTF. CDR3 DNA sequence: TGTGCCAGCTCACCACTTGGAGGGATTTATGGCTACACCTTC.

DNA of the CDR3: TGTGCCAGCTCACCACCGTCTACTAGGCTACAGTACTTC. Its protein product is CASSPPSTRLQYF. This sequence joins TRBV18 and TRBJ2-7; D possibly corresponds to TRBD2 (5 bases). Germline-derived CDR1 and CDR2 are KGHSH and LQKENI. The CDR3 is made up of 13 amino acids. The V end was cut by 0 bases, the J end by 10 bases, with 13 bases between.

The chain combines TRBV19 with TRBJ2-1; TRBD2 agrees at 15 bases. The trim removed 6 bases at V and 7 bases at J, leaving 19 bases unmatched. The germline CDR1 and CDR2 sequences are LNHDA and SQIVND (reference sequence). This CDR3 contains 20 residues. This chain's CDR3 is CASSVQLLWTSGRAGNEQFF. As DNA, the CDR3 is TGTGCCAGTAGCGTACAACTACTATGGACTAGCGGGAGGGCCGGTAATGAGCAGTTCTTC.

This clone was found once. V and J are TRBV6-5 and TRBJ1-2, with D hard to call. V was shortened by 6 bases and J by 4 bases, with 12 bases between the two germline ends. This CDR3 is built from 13 residues. Germline V lookup: CDR1 MNHEY, CDR2 SVGAGI. CDR3 amino acids: CASSPGPLYGYTF. CDR3 DNA sequence: TGTGCCAGCAGCCCCGGTCCTCTCTATGGCTACACCTTC.

CDR3 loop: CASGSRETQYF. CDR3 DNA: TGCGCCAGCGGTTCAAGAGAGACCCAGTACTTC. The chain is built from TRBV23-1 and TRBJ2-5; no reliable D call. TRBV23-1 belongs to the ORF category, with a function that is uncertain. The CDR3 has 11 amino acids. With 8 bases removed from V and 4 bases from J, the gap between germline ends came to 8 bases.

This chain connects TRBV27 to TRBJ1-6; a possible D gene is TRBD1 (6 bases). This CDR3 has 14 amino acids. Trimming stripped 8 bases from V and 7 bases from J, with 15 bases between. Germline lookup yields CDR1 MNHEY and CDR2 SMNVEV (reference sequence). In nucleotides, the CDR3 is TGTGCCAGCCGTGAGCGCAGGGGAAATTCACCCCTCCACTTT. Protein product: CASRERRGNSPLHF.

V gene TRBV3-1 (or the pseudogene TRBV3-2) combines with J gene TRBJ1-1, with TRBD1 matching 9 bases. CDR3 length: 13 residues. Trimming at V came to 3 bases and at J to 11 bases, leaving 7 bases not matched to a gene. Germline V CDR1 and CDR2: LGHDT, YNNKEL (reference sequence). The CDR3 spells CASSHADRGGAFF. CDR3 nucleotides: TGTGCCAGCAGCCACGCGGACAGGGGAGGGGCTTTCTTT.

The sample holds one count of this clone. J is TRBJ2-7 and V is TRBV19; TRBD1 might be the D (6 bases). V was shortened by 5 bases and J by 4 bases, with 15 bases between the two germline ends. Germline loops: CDR1 LNHDA, CDR2 SQIVND (reference sequence). This CDR3 spans 14 amino acids. CDR3 protein: CASSPRGRGYEQYF. CDR3 coding DNA: TGTGCCAGTAGTCCCAGGGGACGAGGATACGAGCAGTACTTC.

The gene calls are TRBV30 and TRBJ2-3, with 10 bases fitting TRBD2. V lost 2 bases, J lost 8 bases, and 10 bases stayed unmatched. CDR3 size: 15 residues. Germline V gives CDR1 GTSNPN, CDR2 SVGIG (reference sequence). The CDR3 DNA reads as TGTGCCTGGAGTTTCGGTAGCGGGGGGTCTGGTACGCAGTATTTT. Its translation is CAWSFGSGGSGTQYF.

This clone was recorded only once. The chain has TRBV2 and TRBJ1-1; TRBD1 is a possible D gene (6 bases). Trimming pared 8 bases from V and 1 base from J, leaving 11 bases between. Germline CDR1 is SNHLY and CDR2 is FYNNEI. This CDR3 is built from 13 residues. This CDR3 reads CASGDTSNTEAFF. The CDR3 DNA follows: TGTGCCAGCGGGGACACATCGAACACTGAAGCTTTCTTT.

The chain carries TRBV19 and TRBJ2-5, with 11 nucleotides matching TRBD2. CDR3 length: 15 amino acids. Germline CDR1 LNHDA, CDR2 SQIVND (reference sequence). Trimming removed 5 bases from V and 9 bases from J; junction bases left unmatched: 11. CDR3 sequence reads: CASSPGTSGTGAQYF. The DNA of the CDR3 is TGTGCCAGTAGTCCCGGGACTAGCGGAACCGGGGCCCAGTACTTC.

This clone was seen only a few times. The chain recombines TRBV30 with TRBJ1-6; D gene ambiguous. Germline loops: CDR1 GTSNPN, CDR2 SVGIG (reference sequence). This CDR3 spans 13 amino acids. The V gene lost 6 bases and the J gene lost 8 bases, with 14 bases spanning the gap. Here the CDR3 reads CACMQEAHSPLHF. The CDR3 DNA reads TGTGCCTGCATGCAGGAAGCCCATTCACCCCTCCACTTT.

The chain has TRBV3-1 (or the pseudogene TRBV3-2) and TRBJ1-4; D might be TRBD1 (6 bases). This CDR3 has 18 residues. Germline lookup yields CDR1 LGHDT and CDR2 YNNKEL (reference sequence). The V end lost 2 bases, the J end lost 3 bases, and 19 bases lay between the germline ends. As DNA, the CDR3 is TGTGCCAGCAGCCAAATTAGGTCGCCGACAGGACCTAATGAAAAACTGTTTTTT. Translation gives CASSQIRSPTGPNEKLFF.

The genes are TRBV7-8 and TRBJ2-7; 9 nucleotides agree with TRBD1. This CDR3 has 18 amino acids. Trimming cost V 4 bases and J 2 bases; bases outside gene matches: 15. The V gene's germline CDR1 is SGHVS and CDR2 FQNEAQ. The chain's CDR3 is CASSSRKTGGRGTYEQYF. CDR3 nucleotide sequence: TGTGCCAGCAGCTCGCGCAAGACAGGGGGAAGGGGGACCTACGAGCAGTACTTC. The variable domain in full, with the rest retrieved from reference TRBV7-8 and TRBJ2-7, is GAGVSQSPRYKVAKRGQDVALRCDPISGHVSLFWYQQALGQGPEFLTYFQNEAQLDKSGLPSDRFFAERPEGSVSTLKIQRTQQEDSAVYLCASSSRKTGGRGTYEQYFGPGTRLTVT.